This T cell receptor beta chain was sequenced for a study of T cell responses to AZD1222 COVID-19 vaccine (dated by TCRdb to the early 2020s). For context, the study as a whole: Because spike-specific TCR depth and breadth did not differ between the two schedules, AZD1222 recipients who got a second dose at roughly 4 weeks were pooled with those who got a second dose at roughly 12 weeks. A total of 233 trial participants underwent TCR sequencing, of whom under 220 had received two doses of AZD1222 and around 25 had received two doses of the MenACWY control vaccine. Trial participants were enrolled by age into 18-55, 56-69 and 70-plus year subgroups, with about 150, 28 and 57 TCR-sequenced participants respectively.

The study at large found these results: After two AZD1222 doses, spike-specific TCR breadth and depth were significantly higher than at day 0 and than in MenACWY recipients. Nearly half of unique spike-specific TCRs reportedly recognized epitopes outside regions mutated in the B.1.351 and B.1.1.7 variants. Because no day 14 peak-response samples were available, repertoires were characterized only after the peak T cell response. Most participants were white British and females outnumbered males, and the authors suggested that clonal diversity may have been underestimated. Conclusions about previously exposed vaccinees are limited, since just 5 or 6 AZD1222 recipients were seropositive for SARS-CoV-2 at baseline. The whole spike protein was spanned by vaccine-associated CD4 TCRs, and dominant responses were seen in regions 160-218 and 743-854. The 56-69-year group was small, and its depth increase did not reach significance, likely because of low power.

To note about this clone: The antigen it recognizes is unknown. No quality values exist for individual bases; no much larger clone is one base distant.

The meaning of the sample's time point label: baseline before first vaccination. Vaccinee samples came from UK trials COV001 and COV002, including a single-blind randomized controlled phase 2/3 trial of AZD1222 (ChAdOx1 nCoV-19) in healthy adults. For TCRbeta chain sequencing, PBMC samples were collected from trial participants at day 0 and at day 28 after the second dose. The CDR3 regions of human TCRbeta chains were subjected to immunosequencing. As for the original processing: Repertoire TCRs were matched against a reference library of SARS-CoV-2-specific TCRs generated with the MIRA antigen-specificity platform. Breadth was defined as the fraction of unique TCRs that were SARS-CoV-2-associated, and depth was defined as the fraction of total T cells that were SARS-CoV-2-associated. Using the MIRA data, every spike-specific TCR was mapped to the spike region that the TCR reacted to and assigned to either a CD4 or a CD8 class. Log10-transformed breadth and depth values were compared by one-way ANOVA with Sidak's multiple comparisons tests. TCRdb stores this immuneACCESS table with in-frame sequences only. Part of the clones is absent; in the studies checked, under half of the shortfall reflects unresolved V genes, and no reason is known for the rest. V, J and clone size are those of that table, while D and trimming were read from the DNA. The sample table shows roughly 130,000 clones, and just over 85% are seen once. The ten largest clonotypes hold 7.6% of the sample.

The CDR3 has 14 amino acids, counting the end cysteine and phenylalanine. Left in the record is the CDR3 DNA by itself, 42 bases read in frame from the first base. According to the germline V gene, CDR1 reads MDHEN and CDR2 reads SYDVKM. V is cut by 5 bases and J by 0 bases, and the space between the germline ends is 11 bases. This TCR was recovered from an adult in good health. The sample here was peripheral blood, taken on day 0 of AZD1222 vaccination. The rearranged segments are TRBV28 and TRBJ2-7; the D gene is perhaps TRBD2, on 6 matching bases. The CDR3 here reads CASSAPGVSYEQYF. The nucleotide sequence is TGTGCCAGCAGTGCCCCGGGGGTCTCCTACGAGCAGTACTTC.